Following are 25 T cell receptor beta chains from one sample sequenced in a study of blood T cells in healthy people across ages. A second PCR of about 7 to 12 cycles used a sample-barcoded 5' primer and a J-beta primer mix. TCRdb re-called the 5' RACE reads with MiXCR, one entry per CDR3 protein. Of about 930,000 distinct CDR3 sequences listed, about 28% are singletons. Separately, the same data were catalogued under a study of T cells of mothers and their children.

The material sequenced was blood. The receptors were sampled from a woman aged 40 to 49 in good health.

This chain's CDR3 is CASNSLAGGHENEQFF. CDR3 bases: TGCGCCAGCAACTCCTTAGCGGGGGGGCACGAGAATGAGCAGTTCTTC. This chain connects TRBV5-1 to TRBJ2-1; TRBD2 aligns across 11 bases. The CDR3 has 16 amino acids. After removal of 6 bases from V and 7 bases from J, the junction contained 12 bases not matched to a gene. CDR1 is SGHRS and CDR2 is YFSETQ in the germline V gene.

This clonotype was detected many times. The genes are TRBV15 and TRBJ1-2, with TRBD1 as a possible D gene (5 bases). The CDR3 is 16 amino acids. Germline V CDR1 and CDR2: LNHNV, YYDKDF (reference sequence). V lost 3 bases and J 6 bases, leaving 20 bases between the germline ends. This CDR3 reads CATSSPLRRGAHGYTF. The CDR3 coding sequence is TGTGCCACCAGCAGTCCCTTGCGAAGGGGTGCTCATGGCTACACCTTC.

The chain couples TRBV20-1 to TRBJ2-7, with a tentative D call TRBD1 (7 bases). The DNA end is more similar to TRBJ2-1, so the J call may be wrong. CDR3 length: 14 amino acids. Germline CDR1 is DFQATT and CDR2 is SNEGSKA (reference sequence). The CDR3 spells CSAGRTGGAYEQFF. In nucleotides, the CDR3 is TGCAGTGCCGGCCGGACAGGAGGGGCGTATGAGCAGTTCTTC.

This chain uses TRBV20-1 with TRBJ2-4, with D unresolved. In germline, CDR1 is DFQATT, CDR2 SNEGSKA (reference sequence). V lost 1 base to trimming and J lost 13 bases, with 20 bases between them. This CDR3 has 14 amino acids. DNA for the CDR3: TGCAGTGCTAGAGTGGACGGTTCCTACAATGAGCAGTACTTC. Residues: CSARVDGSYNEQYF.

The chain recombines TRBV6-1 with TRBJ2-5; 9 positions match TRBD1. The closer fit of TRBJ2-7 to the DNA end suggests the J call may be wrong. Looked up from germline, CDR1 is MNHNS and CDR2 is SASEGT. CDR3 size: 14 residues. The CDR3 bases are TGTGCCAGCATCCTTACCGGGACAGGGAACGAGCAGTACTTC. This encodes CASILTGTGNEQYF.

This clonotype showed up just a few times. This chain connects TRBV20-1 to TRBJ2-3, with D maybe TRBD2 (5 bases). CDR1 is DFQATT, CDR2 SNEGSKA, per germline (reference sequence). CDR3 size: 12 residues. CDR3 nucleotides: TGCGCGAGGAGCGGAATCACAGATACGCAGTATTTT. This codes for CARSGITDTQYF.

The chain has TRBV6-5 and TRBJ1-2, with a weak D call TRBD1 (5 bases). V was trimmed by 6 bases and J by 8 bases, leaving 16 bases between them. Germline CDR1 and CDR2: MNHEY and SVGAGI. The length of the CDR3 is 13 residues. CDR3 coding DNA: TGTGCCAGCAGCCGATTGGGGGGGAGCGGCTACACCTTC. Protein sequence: CASSRLGGSGYTF.

The J gene is TRBJ2-4, the V gene TRBV6-6, with D tentatively TRBD1 (5 bases). CDR1 is MNHNY, CDR2 SVGAGI, per germline (reference sequence). Trimming left V 0 bases short and J 14 bases short, with 14 bases between. The CDR3 is 13 residues long. In DNA form, the CDR3 reads TGTGCCAGCAGTTACTCAGGGCAGGGCGCTGAGTACTTC. As protein: CASSYSGQGAEYF.

This chain uses TRBV7-9 with TRBJ2-7, with 7 bases lining up with TRBD2. Germline CDR1 SEHNR, CDR2 FQNEAQ (reference sequence). This CDR3 is built from 13 residues. The trim removed 11 bases at V and 1 base at J, leaving 8 bases unmatched. DNA of the CDR3: TGTGCCTCCCAGGTGGGGGGGTCCTACGAGCAGTACTTC. Residues: CASQVGGSYEQYF.

This clonotype was counted a few times. This chain joins TRBV7-8 and TRBJ1-4, with D tentatively TRBD1 (5 bases). Trimming left V 3 bases short and J 3 bases short, with 14 bases between. The CDR3 length is 16 residues. Germline V gene data show CDR1 as SGHVS and CDR2 as FQNEAQ. The CDR3: CASSFLRQLPNEKLFF. DNA of the CDR3: TGTGCCAGCAGCTTCCTCCGACAGCTACCTAATGAAAAACTGTTTTTT.

This clonotype appeared many times. The V call is TRBV18, the J call TRBJ2-3, with TRBD1 matching over 7 bases. The ends lost 4 bases at V and 6 bases at J; junction bases unmatched: 4. Germline lookup yields CDR1 KGHSH and CDR2 LQKENI. The CDR3 runs 13 residues. The CDR3 spells CASSLDRDDTQYF. CDR3 DNA: TGTGCCAGCTCACTCGACAGGGACGATACGCAGTATTTT.

This clonotype was counted ten times or more. This sequence joins TRBV10-3 and TRBJ2-7; the D gene is possibly TRBD1 (5 bases). Trimming cost V 2 bases and J 7 bases, with 6 bases left between them. Germline CDR1 reads ENHRY; CDR2 reads SYGVKD. The CDR3 covers 11 residues. The DNA for the CDR3 is TGTGCCATCAGTGAGAGGGGTGAGCAGTACTTC. Translating gives CAISERGEQYF.

The count of this clonotype is one. J is TRBJ2-5 and V is TRBV5-1; 7 bases match TRBD1. The CDR3 runs 15 residues. Germline assignment: CDR1 SGHRS and CDR2 YFSETQ. J was trimmed by 0 bases and V by 3 bases; bases with no gene match: 5. As DNA, the CDR3 is TGCGCCAGCAGCTCGACAGGGATATACCAAGAGACCCAGTACTTC. Translated, it gives CASSSTGIYQETQYF.

The rearrangement uses TRBV20-1 and TRBJ1-5; no reliable D call. The CDR3 runs 14 residues. CDR1 and CDR2 from the germline V gene are DFQATT and SNEGSKA (reference sequence). V was trimmed by 0 bases and J by 1 base, leaving 7 bases between them. This chain's CDR3 is CSARDSQSNQPQHF. The DNA of the CDR3 is TGCAGTGCTAGAGATTCCCAGAGCAATCAGCCCCAGCATTTT.

The table lists this clonotype with many counts. This chain connects TRBV27 to TRBJ1-1; weak D call: TRBD1 (5 bases). The V end was cut by 6 bases, the J end by 4 bases, with 9 bases between. Germline lookup yields CDR1 MNHEY and CDR2 SMNVEV (reference sequence). This CDR3 contains 12 residues. The CDR3 is CASRRTSTEAFF. The CDR3, as DNA: TGTGCCAGCAGGAGGACATCCACTGAAGCTTTCTTT.

This clonotype was seen a few times. The V gene is TRBV29-1, the J gene TRBJ2-1, with a weak D call TRBD1 (6 bases). Germline loops: CDR1 SQVTM, CDR2 ANQGSEA. V lost 2 bases, J lost 8 bases, and 13 bases lay in between. The CDR3 is 13 residues long. CDR3 residues: CSVERLEGDEQFF. CDR3 nucleotide sequence: TGCAGCGTTGAAAGACTCGAGGGGGATGAGCAGTTCTTC.

The chain joins TRBV6-5 to TRBJ1-5; D call uncertain. The germline gives CDR1 MNHEY, CDR2 SVGAGI. This CDR3 contains 16 residues. V gave up 0 bases and J gave up 3 bases, with 12 bases separating them. The CDR3 bases are TGTGCCAGCAGTTACTCGATAGGGTGGAACAATCAGCCCCAGCATTTT. Its translation: CASSYSIGWNNQPQHF.

Worth noting for this clonotype: Its ends do not fully match the called genes, so a read error is possible. J is TRBJ2-3 and V is TRBV12-3 or TRBV12-4, with D possibly matching TRBD2 (5 bases). The CDR3 runs 14 residues. The CDR3 coding sequence is TGTGCCAGCAGCCTTCGACTATCCACAGATACGCGGTATTTT. Translation: CASSLRLSTDTRYF.

The chain couples TRBV7-9 to TRBJ2-5; 7 bases align to TRBD2. The CDR3 is made up of 14 amino acids. CDR1 is SEHNR, CDR2 FQNEAQ, per germline (reference sequence). The J segment lost 3 bases and the V segment lost 5 bases, leaving 6 bases of the junction unmatched. CDR3: CASSTGLQEETQYF. Here the CDR3 DNA reads TGTGCCAGCAGCACGGGACTACAGGAAGAGACCCAGTACTTC.

Ten or more counts support this clonotype. The chain uses TRBV10-2 and TRBJ2-7; no clear D. The CDR3 spans 15 residues. Between the trimmed V and J ends, which lost 4 bases and 4 bases, there was a span of 17 bases. Per germline, CDR1 WSHSY and CDR2 SAAADI. The CDR3 protein is CASSATARSPYEQYF. The CDR3 coding sequence is TGCGCCAGCAGTGCGACGGCCAGGTCGCCTTACGAGCAGTACTTC.

The chain combines TRBV28 with TRBJ1-1, with TRBD1 as a possible D gene (5 bases). The CDR3 runs 14 residues. CDR1 and CDR2 (germline): MDHEN, SYDVKM. Trimming took off 5 bases at V and 5 bases at J, with 15 bases between the two ends. Here the CDR3 reads CASSPGGVGTEAFF. CDR3 DNA sequence: TGTGCCAGCAGTCCGGGGGGGGTGGGAACTGAAGCTTTCTTT.

The V gene is TRBV14, the J gene TRBJ1-1; TRBD1 is a possible D gene (5 bases). This CDR3 comprises 15 residues. From germline, CDR1 is SGHDN and CDR2 FVKESK. Deletions cut 6 bases from V and 1 base from J, with 15 bases between. DNA for the CDR3: TGTGCCAGCAGGAAGGCATCGGGACGGAACACTGAAGCTTTCTTT. It is translated as CASRKASGRNTEAFF. Looking up the rest from reference TRBV14 and TRBJ1-1 gives the full variable domain: EAGVTQFPSHSVIEKGQTVTLRCDPISGHDNLYWYRRVMGKEIKFLLHFVKESKQDESGMPNNRFLAERTGGTYSTLKVQPAELEDSGVYFCASRKASGRNTEAFFGQGTRLTVV.

This clonotype was detected many times. The chain recombines TRBV7-6 with TRBJ2-1, with D possibly being TRBD2 (7 bases). The germline V and J ends were trimmed by 3 bases and 8 bases, with 14 bases remaining between them. Germline V gene data show CDR1 as SGHVS and CDR2 as FNYEAQ. CDR3 length: 14 amino acids. CDR3 protein: CASSLRGGRDEQFF. The CDR3 nucleotides are TGTGCCAGCAGCTTGAGGGGGGGCCGGGATGAGCAGTTCTTC.

The V call is TRBV10-3, the J call TRBJ1-1; TRBD1 is a possible D gene (5 bases). V gave up 10 bases and J gave up 6 bases, with 15 bases separating them. Germline assignment: CDR1 ENHRY and CDR2 SYGVKD. There are 12 residues in the CDR3. CDR3 sequence reads: CATPMRGPEAFF. In DNA, the CDR3 is TGTGCCACCCCAATGAGGGGACCTGAAGCTTTCTTT.

At least ten counts were recorded for this clonotype. The rearrangement links TRBV28 to TRBJ2-7; 10 bases are shared with TRBD1. The CDR3 runs to 15 residues. The V and J ends lost 5 bases and 1 base, in that order; junction bases with no gene match: 5. CDR1 is MDHEN, CDR2 SYDVKM, per germline. For the CDR3, the DNA is TGTGCCAGCAGTGGACAGGGGGAGGGATCCTACGAGCAGTACTTC. It codes for CASSGQGEGSYEQYF.